The 14 T cell receptor beta chains reported below all come from one sample, sequenced in a study of shared clonotypes between healthy human individuals. Clones were sequenced by immunoSEQ multiplex PCR, and TCRdb holds only the in-frame ones, with some missing. This table holds some 740,000 clones, about 91% found once. The naive CD8 fraction comprised CD45RO-negative cells positively selected for CCR7 and excluded terminally differentiated effector memory CD45RA+ cells. The sample consisted of naive CD8+ T cells sorted from blood. The receptor source for this set is a man in his thirties or forties in good health.

This chain joins TRBV14 and TRBJ2-1; no clear D. V lost 6 bases to trimming and J lost 9 bases, with 12 bases between them. The CDR3 loop spans 12 amino acids. The germline V gene has CDR1 SGHDN and CDR2 FVKESK. This CDR3 reads CASSLDRGEQFF. The DNA for the CDR3 is TGTGCCAGCAGTCTAGACCGCGGTGAGCAGTTCTTC.

The chain joins TRBV25-1 to TRBJ1-1, with unresolved D. V gave up 8 bases and J gave up 10 bases, with 11 bases separating them. This CDR3 has 10 amino acids. Germline CDR1 MGHDK, CDR2 SYGVNS. CDR3 in amino acids: CASYAEAAFF. In DNA form, the CDR3 reads TGTGCCAGCTACGCCGAAGCAGCTTTCTTT.

The chain carries TRBV5-8 and TRBJ1-1; the D is unclear. Germline V gene data show CDR1 as SGHTS and CDR2 as YDEGEE. The V and J ends lost 4 bases and 3 bases respectively, with 22 bases between them. The CDR3 length is 17 residues. The CDR3: CASSRLVLGSKDTEAFF. As DNA, the CDR3 is TGTGCCAGCAGCCGGCTTGTCCTGGGTTCGAAGGACACTGAAGCTTTCTTT.

V and J are TRBV7-7 and TRBJ2-2, with TRBD2 as a possible D gene (6 bases). Germline CDR1 SSHAT, CDR2 FNYEAQ (reference sequence). This CDR3 spans 16 amino acids. V shed 1 base and J shed 1 base, with 10 bases lying between them. CDR3 DNA: TGTGCCAGCAGCTTAGTTCCTAGCGTGAACACCGGGGAGCTGTTTTTT. The encoded protein is CASSLVPSVNTGELFF. Full variable domain (outside the CDR3, taken from reference TRBV7-7 and TRBJ2-2): GAGVSQSPRYKVTKRGQDVTLRCDPISSHATLYWYQQALGQGPEFLTYFNYEAQPDKSGLPSDRFSAERPEGSISTLTIQRTEQRDSAMYRCASSLVPSVNTGELFFGEGSRLTVL.

The V gene is TRBV4-1, the J gene TRBJ2-3; weak D call: TRBD1 (5 bases). Germline values: CDR1 MGHRA, CDR2 YSYEKL. There are 16 residues in the CDR3. The V end was cut by 1 base, the J end by 0 bases, with 11 bases between. The CDR3 nucleotides are TGCGCCAGCAGCCAAGCCGACAGCACTAGCACAGATACGCAGTATTTT. As protein: CASSQADSTSTDTQYF.

In the case of this clone: Additional DNA sequences in this sample encode the identical CDR3. The chain is built from TRBV9 and TRBJ1-1; TRBD1 is a possible D gene (5 bases). CDR1 and CDR2 (germline): SGDLS, YYNGEE. V shed 3 bases and J shed 0 bases, with 24 bases lying between them. This CDR3 contains 19 residues. CDR3 in DNA: TGTGCCAGCAGCGCTGTACACCGACCTCGGGGGAGCATGAACACTGAAGCTTTCTTT. This encodes CASSAVHRPRGSMNTEAFF.

This sequence joins TRBV27 and TRBJ2-2; D not resolved. This CDR3 contains 14 residues. V was shortened by 10 bases and J by 2 bases, with 14 bases between the two germline ends. Germline V gene sequence: CDR1 MNHEY, CDR2 SMNVEV (reference sequence). The CDR3 here is CATSASFNTGELFF. The CDR3 DNA sequence: TGTGCCACCAGCGCGAGTTTTAACACCGGGGAGCTGTTTTTT.

The chain recombines TRBV7-9 with TRBJ2-6; TRBD1 aligns across 9 bases. V gave up 2 bases and J gave up 0 bases; unmatched junction bases: 8. Looked up from germline, CDR1 is SEHNR and CDR2 is FQNEAQ (reference sequence). There are 19 residues in the CDR3. CDR3 DNA sequence: TGTGCCAGCAGCTTACCCTTGGGACAGGGCCGCTCTGGGGCCAACGTCCTGACTTTC. It is translated as CASSLPLGQGRSGANVLTF. The entire variable domain, with the rest obtained from reference TRBV7-9 and TRBJ2-6, is as follows: DTGVSQNPRHKITKRGQNVTFRCDPISEHNRLYWYRQTLGQGPEFLTYFQNEAQLEKSRLLSDRFSAERPKGSFSTLEIQRTEQGDSAMYLCASSLPLGQGRSGANVLTFGAGSRLTVL.

This chain joins TRBV5-1 and TRBJ2-7; TRBD1 aligns across 7 bases. The germline CDR1 and CDR2 sequences are SGHRS and YFSETQ. V was pared by 4 bases and J by 2 bases, with 3 bases of the junction left unmatched. This CDR3 region has 13 residues. The CDR3 nucleotides read TGCGCCAGCAGCACGGGACAGCCCTACGAGCAGTACTTC. Residues: CASSTGQPYEQYF.

The genes are TRBV2 and TRBJ2-7; 12 nucleotides match TRBD1. CDR1 is SNHLY and CDR2 is FYNNEI in the germline V gene. CDR3 size: 16 residues. V was pared by 8 bases and J by 7 bases, with 15 bases of the junction left unmatched. The CDR3 nucleotides are TGTGCCAGCCTTCCCAGCCCCGGGACAGGGGGCTCTGAGCAGTACTTC. It translates to CASLPSPGTGGSEQYF.

The gene calls are TRBV6-1 and TRBJ1-5, with D perhaps TRBD1 (6 bases). CDR1 is MNHNS, CDR2 SASEGT, per germline. CDR3 length equals 14 residues. Trimming cost V 4 bases and J 4 bases, with 11 bases left between them. CDR3 residues: CASSVSGENQPQHF. The CDR3 bases are TGTGCCAGCAGTGTTTCAGGGGAAAATCAGCCCCAGCATTTT.

CDR3 loop: CASRHLSGVYNEQFF. Written as DNA, the CDR3 is TGCGCCAGCAGACACCTGTCGGGAGTATACAATGAGCAGTTCTTC. The chain uses TRBV5-1 and TRBJ2-1; perhaps TRBD2 as D (6 bases). The CDR3 length is 15 residues. Trimming took 5 bases from V and 4 from J, leaving 16 bases between them. Germline assignment: CDR1 SGHRS and CDR2 YFSETQ.

The CDR3 is CAGEREGPDTQYF. DNA for the CDR3: TGTGCGGGAGAGCGGGAGGGCCCAGATACGCAGTATTTT. The chain is built from TRBV7-9 and TRBJ2-3, with TRBD2 matching 10 bases. The CDR3 consists of 13 residues. CDR1 and CDR2 (germline): SEHNR, FQNEAQ (reference sequence).

The chain employs TRBV13 and TRBJ2-1; maybe TRBD2 (6 bases). The length of the CDR3 is 15 residues. CDR1 is PRHDT and CDR2 is FYEKMQ in the germline V gene (reference sequence). Trimming removed 0 bases from V and 2 bases from J, with 8 bases in between. This chain's CDR3 is CASSLGGSTYNEQFF. The DNA for the CDR3 is TGTGCCAGCAGCTTAGGCGGGAGCACCTACAATGAGCAGTTCTTC. The full variable domain, completed using reference TRBV13 and TRBJ2-1, is AAGVIQSPRHLIKEKRETATLKCYPIPRHDTVYWYQQGPGQDPQFLISFYEKMQSDKGSIPDRFSAQQFSDYHSELNMSSLELGDSALYFCASSLGGSTYNEQFFGPGTRLTVL.